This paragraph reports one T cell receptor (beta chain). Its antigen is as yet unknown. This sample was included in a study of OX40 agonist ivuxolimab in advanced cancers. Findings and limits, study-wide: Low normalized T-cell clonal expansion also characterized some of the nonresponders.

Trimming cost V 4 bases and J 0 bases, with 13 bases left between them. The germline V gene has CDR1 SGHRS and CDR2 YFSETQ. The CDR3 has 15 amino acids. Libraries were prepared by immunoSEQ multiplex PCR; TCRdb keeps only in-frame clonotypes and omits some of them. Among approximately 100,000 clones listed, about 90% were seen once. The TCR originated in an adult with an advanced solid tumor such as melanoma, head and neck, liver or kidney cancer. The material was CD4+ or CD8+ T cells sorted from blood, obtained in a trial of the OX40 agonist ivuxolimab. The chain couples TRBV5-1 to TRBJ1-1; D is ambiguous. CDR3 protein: CASSPGGSLNTEAFF. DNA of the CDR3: TGCGCCAGCAGCCCGGGTGGTTCCCTGAACACTGAAGCTTTCTTT.